Below are 28 T cell receptor beta chains sequenced from a single sample in a study of identifying expanded T cells in peripheral blood. The method was immunoSEQ multiplex PCR; TCRdb's version includes in-frame clones alone and lacks a portion of them. The sample yields 95,000 to 100,000 clones, roughly nine tenths seen once. Sequenced sample: blood. The receptors come from a person aged 18-70 years in good health.

This clone was seen once. V gene TRBV13 combines with J gene TRBJ2-1, with a weak D call TRBD1 (6 bases). CDR1 is PRHDT and CDR2 is FYEKMQ in the germline V gene (reference sequence). The CDR3 length is 15 residues. Deletions cut 5 bases from V and 5 bases from J, with 16 bases between. The CDR3 sequence: CASSGNRAGNNEQFF. DNA for the CDR3: TGTGCCAGCAGCGGAAACAGGGCCGGGAACAATGAGCAGTTCTTC.

This chain joins TRBV6-6 and TRBJ1-2; TRBD1 matches 8 bases. CDR3 length equals 15 residues. Looked up from germline, CDR1 is MNHNY and CDR2 is SVGAGI (reference sequence). Trimming removed 5 bases from V and 0 bases from J; junction bases left unmatched: 5. The CDR3 nucleotides read TGTGCCAGCAGTAAATGGACAGGGCCTAACTATGGCTACACCTTC. Its translation is CASSKWTGPNYGYTF.

The V and J genes are TRBV10-3 and TRBJ1-5, with 9 bases identical to TRBD1. Trimming removed 11 bases from V and 3 bases from J; junction bases left unmatched: 8. Per the germline V gene, CDR1 is ENHRY and CDR2 is SYGVKD. The CDR3 sequence is 14 residues long. CDR3 DNA sequence: TGTGCCGCCTCCCGGGACAGGGACAATCAGCCCCAGCATTTT. Amino acids: CAASRDRDNQPQHF.

V and J are TRBV6-5 and TRBJ1-5; 9 bases line up with TRBD1. Germline loops: CDR1 MNHEY, CDR2 SVGAGI. CDR3 length: 14 amino acids. V was pared by 7 bases and J by 6 bases, with 7 bases of the junction left unmatched. CDR3 region: CASNWGQGSQPQHF. DNA for the CDR3: TGTGCCAGCAACTGGGGACAGGGAAGTCAGCCCCAGCATTTT.

V gene TRBV7-2 combines with J gene TRBJ2-3; D is perhaps TRBD1 (6 bases). Germline CDR1 and CDR2: SGHTA and FQGNSA. V shed 6 bases and J shed 0 bases, with 16 bases lying between them. The CDR3 is 16 amino acids. Written as DNA, the CDR3 is TGTGCCAGCAGTGGGCAGGGGAGAACAAGCACAGATACGCAGTATTTT. Translated: CASSGQGRTSTDTQYF. Based on the CDR3 plus reference TRBV7-2 and TRBJ2-3, the full variable domain is GAGVSQSPSNKVTEKGKDVELRCDPISGHTALYWYRQSLGQGLEFLIYFQGNSAPDKSGLPSDRFSAERTGGSVSTLTIQRTQQEDSAVYLCASSGQGRTSTDTQYFGPGTRLTVL.

The chain links TRBV27 to TRBJ2-7; D may match TRBD1 or TRBD2 (5 bases each). V shed 0 bases and J shed 2 bases, with 8 bases lying between them. The CDR3 covers 14 residues. Germline V lookup: CDR1 MNHEY, CDR2 SMNVEV (reference sequence). In DNA, the CDR3 is TGTGCCAGCAGTTTATCAACGGGGCCCTACGAGCAGTACTTC. Translation: CASSLSTGPYEQYF.

This clone appeared once. This chain joins TRBV9 and TRBJ2-7; maybe TRBD1 (6 bases). V was pared by 4 bases and J by 6 bases, with 17 bases between. The germline gives CDR1 SGDLS, CDR2 YYNGEE. The CDR3 consists of 14 residues. CDR3 amino acids: CASSFGGLSSEQYF. CDR3 nucleotide sequence: TGTGCCAGCAGCTTTGGGGGCCTCTCGTCCGAGCAGTACTTC. The full variable domain, with the rest looked up from reference TRBV9 and TRBJ2-7, is DSGVTQTPKHLITATGQRVTLRCSPRSGDLSVYWYQQSLDQGLQFLIQYYNGEERAKGNILERFSAQQFPDLHSELNLSSLELGDSALYFCASSFGGLSSEQYFGPGTRLTVT.

This clone was counted between two and nine times. The chain uses TRBV4-2 and TRBJ1-5, with TRBD1 as a possible D gene (6 bases). The CDR3 spans 12 residues. Germline lookup yields CDR1 LGHNA and CDR2 YNFKEQ. V was clipped by 8 bases and J by 6 bases, with 11 bases between them. CDR3 protein: CASGVQGQPQHF. As DNA, the CDR3 is TGTGCCAGCGGGGTACAGGGTCAGCCCCAGCATTTT.

The chain combines TRBV18 with TRBJ2-7; 7 bases match TRBD1. Germline loops: CDR1 KGHSH, CDR2 LQKENI. V was clipped by 2 bases and J by 3 bases; unmatched bases: 4. The CDR3 is 14 amino acids. Here the CDR3 DNA reads TGTGCCAGCTCACCAGGACAGGTGGGCTACGAGCAGTACTTC. It specifies CASSPGQVGYEQYF.

The CDR3 sequence is CASSPRSTGTNYGYTF. The DNA for the CDR3 is TGCGCCAGCAGCCCACGTTCGACAGGAACTAACTATGGCTACACCTTC. This chain uses TRBV5-1 with TRBJ1-2, with D possibly TRBD1 on 6 matching bases. Germline loops: CDR1 SGHRS, CDR2 YFSETQ. The CDR3 is 16 residues long. V was pared by 4 bases and J by 0 bases, with 16 bases between.

The gene calls are TRBV6-5 and TRBJ1-2, with D possibly matching TRBD1 (6 bases). This CDR3 comprises 15 residues. The V gene's germline CDR1 is MNHEY and CDR2 SVGAGI. V lost 0 bases to trimming and J lost 0 bases, with 8 bases between them. The CDR3 reads CASSYSRTANYGYTF. The CDR3 nucleotides read TGTGCCAGCAGTTACTCGAGGACAGCTAACTATGGCTACACCTTC.

The chain couples TRBV5-1 to TRBJ2-4, with D perhaps matching TRBD2 (6 bases). The CDR3 has 17 amino acids. Germline lookup yields CDR1 SGHRS and CDR2 YFSETQ. V lost 3 bases to trimming and J lost 0 bases, with 16 bases between them. CDR3 sequence reads: CASSWAGTQLAKNIQYF. In DNA, the CDR3 is TGCGCCAGCAGCTGGGCGGGGACCCAACTAGCCAAAAACATTCAGTACTTC.

This clone showed up just once. This rearrangement joins TRBV2 to TRBJ1-4, with TRBD1 matching over 9 bases. This CDR3 is built from 16 residues. V trimming: 8 bases; J trimming: 4 bases; junction bases outside the gene matches: 11. The germline CDR1 and CDR2 sequences are SNHLY and FYNNEI. The CDR3 region is CASCRQGVFGNEKLFF. Here the CDR3 DNA reads TGTGCCAGCTGTCGACAGGGGGTATTTGGTAATGAAAAACTGTTTTTT.

This clone was detected once. The CDR3 reads CASSTTGGGNQPQHF. CDR3 sequence (DNA): TGTGCCAGTAGTACGACAGGGGGAGGCAATCAGCCCCAGCATTTT. The chain recombines TRBV19 with TRBJ1-5, with TRBD1 identical over 9 bases. Losses at the gene ends were 4 bases for V and 2 bases for J; bases not matched to a gene: 3. CDR3 length equals 15 residues. In germline, CDR1 is LNHDA, CDR2 SQIVND (reference sequence).

As DNA, the CDR3 is TGTGCCAGCAGCTTAATGGGGAATCAGCCCCAGCATTTT. Amino acid sequence: CASSLMGNQPQHF. The genes are TRBV7-6 and TRBJ1-5, with D uncertain. Germline-derived CDR1 and CDR2 are SGHVS and FNYEAQ. V shed 2 bases and J shed 4 bases, with 6 bases lying between them. The CDR3 loop spans 13 amino acids.

The CDR3 region is CASSQDSATEAFF. Written as DNA, the CDR3 is TGTGCCAGCAGCCAGGACAGCGCAACTGAAGCTTTCTTT. The chain links TRBV7-9 to TRBJ1-1; tentatively, D is TRBD1 (6 bases). Germline CDR1 reads SEHNR; CDR2 reads FQNEAQ (reference sequence). Trimming took 5 bases from V and 5 from J, leaving 12 bases between them. This CDR3 has 13 residues.

This rearrangement joins TRBV6-5 to TRBJ2-7, with D perhaps matching TRBD1 (5 bases). Germline values: CDR1 MNHEY, CDR2 SVGAGI. The CDR3 is made up of 14 amino acids. With 5 bases removed from V and 0 bases from J, the gap between germline ends came to 11 bases. This CDR3 reads CASSPRVGSYEQYF. DNA of the CDR3: TGTGCCAGCAGTCCCAGGGTGGGCTCCTACGAGCAGTACTTC.

The chain couples TRBV6-1 to TRBJ2-3; D call uncertain. The V end was cut by 2 bases, the J end by 2 bases, with 11 bases between. The CDR3 loop spans 15 amino acids. Germline V gene data show CDR1 as MNHNS and CDR2 as SASEGT. CDR3 nucleotide sequence: TGTGCCAGCAGTGAATGGGGTTTTAACACAGATACGCAGTATTTT. Protein: CASSEWGFNTDTQYF.

V gene TRBV4-1 combines with J gene TRBJ2-7; D not certain. The CDR3 loop spans 17 amino acids. Germline V CDR1 and CDR2: MGHRA, YSYEKL. Trimming pared 1 base from V and 1 base from J, leaving 17 bases between. CDR3 DNA sequence: TGCGCCAGCAGCCAAGCCCCACCAGGCCCCCATTCCTACGAGCAGTACTTC. This gives the protein CASSQAPPGPHSYEQYF.

The chain is built from TRBV7-9 and TRBJ2-7, with D possibly matching TRBD1 (6 bases). The V and J ends lost 2 bases and 6 bases respectively, with 20 bases between them. CDR1 is SEHNR and CDR2 is FQNEAQ in the germline V gene (reference sequence). This CDR3 has 16 amino acids. The CDR3 here is CASSLTVSRGLLEQYF. Here the CDR3 DNA reads TGTGCCAGCAGCTTAACGGTGTCCAGGGGTCTGCTCGAGCAGTACTTC.

The chain joins TRBV6-5 to TRBJ1-2; TRBD1 might be the D (5 bases). In germline, CDR1 is MNHEY, CDR2 SVGAGI. The V end was cut by 7 bases, the J end by 4 bases, with 13 bases between. This CDR3 is 13 amino acids long. The CDR3 here is CASTYRDAYGYTF. The CDR3 nucleotides are TGTGCCAGCACCTACCGGGACGCCTATGGCTACACCTTC.

This clone turned up a few times. This chain joins TRBV2 and TRBJ1-1; no reliable D call. Germline CDR1 SNHLY, CDR2 FYNNEI. This CDR3 contains 14 residues. Trimming took off 1 base at V and 3 bases at J, with 9 bases between the two ends. The CDR3 DNA is TGTGCCAGCAGTGAAGATGCGGGTTACACTGAAGCTTTCTTT. This translates into CASSEDAGYTEAFF.

The chain combines TRBV6-1 with TRBJ2-5; 11 bases align to TRBD1. The J call is uncertain, as TRBJ2-7 better fits the DNA end. The germline CDR1 and CDR2 sequences are MNHNS and SASEGT. CDR3 length: 13 residues. The CDR3 nucleotides read TGTGCCAGCAGTGTGGACAGGGGGCTCGAGCAGTACTTC. Translating it yields CASSVDRGLEQYF.

This chain uses TRBV11-2 with TRBJ1-2, with 7 bases identical to TRBD1. Trimming removed 5 bases from V and 2 bases from J; junction bases left unmatched: 5. Germline CDR1 and CDR2: SGHAT and FQNNGV. CDR3 length: 14 residues. Here the CDR3 DNA reads TGTGCCAGCAGCAGGCCGGGACAGAACTATGGCTACACCTTC. Translation: CASSRPGQNYGYTF.

Comments on this clone: The germline gene is not matched at one end of the junction; a read error may be the cause. This sequence joins TRBV28 and TRBJ2-1; the match to TRBD1 covers 8 bases. CDR1 and CDR2 from the germline V gene are MDHEN and SYDVKM. The CDR3 runs to 13 residues. Written as DNA, the CDR3 is TGTGCCAGCAGTTTCTCCCGTTACACAGGGGGGATCTTC. Translated: CASSFSRYTGGIF.

The chain combines TRBV5-8 with TRBJ1-5; D call uncertain. The CDR3 covers 14 residues. CDR1 is SGHTS, CDR2 YDEGEE, per germline. Trimming took off 0 bases at V and 4 bases at J, with 8 bases between the two ends. DNA for the CDR3: TGTGCCAGCAGCTTGGCACTGACGAATCAGCCCCAGCATTTT. Translating it yields CASSLALTNQPQHF.

CDR3 bases: TGTGCCAGCAGCCAGGCGAGGGGAGAAGTCCATGAAAAACTGTTTTTT. It specifies CASSQARGEVHEKLFF. The rearrangement links TRBV14 to TRBJ1-4, with D possibly TRBD1 on 5 matching bases. Germline V gives CDR1 SGHDN, CDR2 FVKESK. This CDR3 has 16 residues. V lost 3 bases, J lost 6 bases, and 17 bases lay in between.

The chain uses TRBV28 and TRBJ1-2; tentative D call: TRBD1 (5 bases). Germline CDR1 and CDR2: MDHEN and SYDVKM. V shed 6 bases and J shed 8 bases, with 16 bases lying between them. The CDR3 runs to 13 residues. DNA for the CDR3: TGTGCCAGCAGCCGGGTGAGGGGCAGAGGCTACACCTTC. Its protein is CASSRVRGRGYTF.